Listed below are T cell receptor beta chains from one sample, sequenced in a study of blood T cell repertoires in COVID-19. TCRdb's copy holds only in-frame clones and misses some; the assay was immunoSEQ multiplex PCR. The sample includes around 480,000 clones, roughly 90% seen only once; the top ten take approximately 0.7%. Sequencing was done on a sample of PBMCs or T cells enriched from blood (not recorded which). These receptors originate from a woman aged 18 to 35 who had recovered from COVID-19. CDR3s include the opening cysteine and the closing phenylalanine or tryptophan. A D gene is named only where the DNA matches it firmly. Expanded clones get a size class; other rows say once, few or many, or leave the size out.

V gene	clone size	D gene	J gene	CDR3 protein	CDR3 DNA
TRBV16	NA	NA	TRBJ2-7	CASSQSGQGTYEQYF	TGTGCCAGCAGCCAATCAGGGCAGGGGACCTACGAGCAGTACTTC
TRBV4-2	NA	TRBD1	TRBJ2-7	CASSPRDRDLTYEQYF	TGTGCCAGCAGCCCCCGGGACAGGGACCTAACCTACGAGCAGTACTTC
TRBV18	NA	NA	TRBJ1-2	CASSPPSTTSYGYTF	TGTGCCAGCTCACCCCCGTCGACAACAAGCTATGGCTACACCTTC
TRBV19	NA	NA	TRBJ1-6	CASSPSRRESPLHF	TGTGCCAGTAGTCCCTCGAGGCGGGAATCACCCCTCCACTTT
TRBV2	NA	NA	TRBJ1-2	CASRSTNRASYGYTF	TGTGCCAGCAGAAGCACGAACAGGGCCAGCTATGGCTACACCTTC
TRBV18	few	NA	TRBJ1-3	CASSPSRGQGNTIYF	TGTGCCAGCTCACCTTCGCGGGGGCAGGGAAACACCATATATTTT
TRBV7-9	once	NA	TRBJ2-7	CASSLQTQGLDLREQYF	TGTGCCAGCAGCCTCCAGACCCAGGGACTGGACTTACGAGAGCAGTACTTC
TRBV6-5	NA	NA	TRBJ1-1	CASSMNTEAFF	TGTGCCAGCTCCATGAACACTGAAGCTTTCTTT
TRBV7-2	few	NA	TRBJ2-7	CASSRHGDYEQYF	TGTGCCAGCAGCCGGCACGGGGACTACGAGCAGTACTTC
TRBV19	NA	TRBD2	TRBJ2-2	CASSPGTSGATGELFF	TGTGCCAGTAGTCCGGGGACTAGCGGGGCCACCGGGGAGCTGTTTTTT
TRBV7-2	NA	NA	TRBJ2-7	CASSFYDEQYF	TGTGCCAGCAGCTTCTACGACGAGCAGTACTTC
TRBV7-9	NA	TRBD1	TRBJ2-4	CASSLGTGIGSKNIQYF	TGTGCCAGCAGCTTAGGGACAGGGATTGGGTCCAAAAACATTCAGTACTTC
TRBV30	NA	NA	TRBJ1-2	CAWSDVSLRGFYGYTF	TGTGCCTGGAGCGACGTATCCCTCCGGGGTTTCTATGGCTACACCTTC
TRBV7-9	NA	NA	TRBJ2-3	CASSLIAGSGDTQYF	TGTGCCAGCAGCTTAATAGCCGGGTCCGGGGATACGCAGTATTTT
TRBV10-3	NA	NA	TRBJ2-6	CAISPSPGANVLTF	TGTGCCATCAGTCCATCCCCTGGGGCCAACGTCCTGACTTTC
TRBV4-1	NA	NA	TRBJ1-2	CASSQDSRGYVYGYTF	TGCGCCAGCAGCCAAGATAGTCGGGGATACGTTTATGGCTACACCTTC
TRBV5-1	NA	NA	TRBJ2-3	CASSLFAGTYTDTQYF	TGCGCCAGCAGCTTGTTCGCGGGGACCTACACAGATACGCAGTATTTT
TRBV14	NA	TRBD1	TRBJ2-7	CASSQDTGTGYNEQYF	TGTGCCAGCAGCCAAGATACGGGGACAGGGTACAACGAGCAGTACTTC
TRBV5-1	NA	TRBD2	TRBJ2-3	CASSSWTSLNRADTQYF	TGCGCCAGCAGCTCGTGGACTAGCTTGAATAGGGCAGATACGCAGTATTTT
TRBV7-9	NA	TRBD1	TRBJ2-7	CASSPIGQGAREQYF	TGTGCCAGCAGCCCGATCGGGCAGGGGGCGAGGGAGCAGTACTTC
TRBV5-1	NA	NA	TRBJ2-3	CASSLGEGDTDTQYF	TGCGCCAGCAGCTTAGGTGAAGGAGACACAGATACGCAGTATTTT
TRBV3-1/TRBV3-2	NA	NA	TRBJ1-1	CASSQEAGASEAFF	TGTGCCAGCAGCCAAGAAGCGGGGGCCTCTGAAGCTTTCTTT
TRBV6-4	once	TRBD1	TRBJ1-1	CASSGNRGGEAFF	TGTGCCAGCAGTGGAAACAGGGGAGGAGAAGCTTTCTTT
TRBV24-1	NA	TRBD1	TRBJ2-5	CATSDAGQGGETQYF	TGTGCCACCAGTGATGCTGGACAGGGAGGCGAGACCCAGTACTTC
TRBV2	NA	NA	TRBJ1-1	CASSEMGYRVLAFF	TGTGCCAGCAGTGAGATGGGTTACAGGGTACTAGCTTTCTTT
TRBV9	NA	TRBD1	TRBJ2-7	CASSGGQGGPKQYF	TGTGCCAGCAGCGGGGGACAGGGGGGGCCGAAGCAGTACTTC
TRBV24-1	NA	TRBD1	TRBJ1-3	CATRQGLSSGNTIYF	TGTGCCACTCGACAGGGACTTAGCTCTGGAAACACCATATATTTT
TRBV10-3	NA	NA	TRBJ1-3	CATLLGYGNTIYF	TGTGCCACCCTCCTAGGATATGGAAACACCATATATTTT
TRBV27	NA	NA	TRBJ2-1	CASRRAGRDEQFF	TGTGCCAGCAGGAGGGCCGGGCGGGATGAGCAGTTCTTC
TRBV2	NA	NA	TRBJ1-1	CASGRDLNTEAFF	TGTGCCAGCGGCAGGGATTTGAACACTGAAGCTTTCTTT
TRBV6-4	NA	NA	TRBJ1-1	CASSLPVGSVNTEAFF	TGTGCCAGCAGCCTTCCAGTAGGTAGCGTGAACACTGAAGCTTTCTTT
TRBV28	NA	TRBD1	TRBJ1-4	CASSLQGDSTNEKLFF	TGTGCCAGCAGTTTGCAGGGGGACTCAACTAATGAAAAACTGTTTTTT
TRBV6-2/TRBV6-3	NA	TRBD1	TRBJ2-1	CASSRRQGSEFF	TGTGCCAGCAGTCGGAGACAGGGATCCGAGTTCTTC
TRBV15	few	TRBD2	TRBJ2-3	CATSRDYSGTSHQYF	TGTGCCACCAGCAGAGACTACTCCGGGACTAGTCACCAGTATTTT
TRBV7-2	NA	TRBD2	TRBJ2-2	CASSWRGGTGELFF	TGTGCCAGCAGCTGGCGGGGGGGTACCGGGGAGCTGTTTTTT
TRBV11-2	NA	TRBD1	TRBJ1-1	CASSLGQGGAFF	TGTGCCAGCAGCTTAGGACAGGGGGGAGCTTTCTTT
TRBV6-5	NA	NA	TRBJ2-1	CASSYSRGGAGEQFF	TGTGCCAGCAGTTACTCGAGAGGGGGGGCTGGTGAGCAGTTCTTC
TRBV30	NA	TRBD1	TRBJ1-1	CAWQRDRGWNTEAFF	TGTGCCTGGCAACGGGACAGGGGGTGGAACACTGAAGCTTTCTTT
TRBV27	NA	TRBD1	TRBJ1-2	CASSPRQGVYGYTF	TGTGCCAGCAGCCCTAGACAGGGGGTGTATGGCTACACCTTC
TRBV24-1	NA	NA	TRBJ2-1	CATSDLSGNEQFF	TGTGCCACCAGTGATTTATCAGGGAATGAGCAGTTCTTC
TRBV10-2	NA	TRBD2	TRBJ2-3	CASRSAGGLADTQYF	TGCGCCAGCAGGTCTGCGGGGGGGCTTGCGGATACGCAGTATTTT
TRBV7-9	NA	TRBD1	TRBJ1-1	CASSSRTGLTEAFF	TGTGCCAGCAGCTCTCGGACAGGGTTGACTGAAGCTTTCTTT
TRBV11-3	NA	NA	TRBJ1-1	CASSLGTGRDTEAFF	TGTGCCAGCAGCTTAGGTACAGGGAGGGACACTGAAGCTTTCTTT
TRBV28	NA	NA	TRBJ2-7	CASSSPTVMDEQYF	TGTGCCAGCAGTTCCCCGACAGTGATGGACGAGCAGTACTTC
TRBV5-1	NA	TRBD2	TRBJ2-5	CASSLAAGGTQETQYF	TGCGCCAGCAGCTTGGCGGCGGGGGGAACCCAAGAGACCCAGTACTTC
TRBV5-4	NA	NA	TRBJ1-1	CASSRGGGSATEAFF	TGTGCCAGCAGCCGAGGGGGGGGGTCCGCCACTGAAGCTTTCTTT